Presented here are 26 T cell receptor beta chains from one specimen sequenced in a study of cytomegalovirus exposure and HLA in healthy donors. Repertoires were generated with immunoSEQ multiplex PCR, while TCRdb's copy carries only in-frame clones and drops some. The top ten hold about 2.8% of the sample, which has 190,000 or so clones, approximately 83% seen once. Material: PBMCs. The receptors here all came from a woman under 30 in good health and CMV-seropositive.

This sequence joins TRBV25-1 and TRBJ2-3; tentatively, D is TRBD1 (6 bases). CDR1 is MGHDK, CDR2 SYGVNS, per germline. There are 14 residues in the CDR3. V lost 8 bases, J lost 2 bases, and 14 bases lay in between. The CDR3 reads CASHGTWTTDTQYF. CDR3 in DNA: TGTGCCAGCCATGGGACATGGACCACAGATACGCAGTATTTT.

The table lists this clone with a few counts. The chain recombines TRBV6-1 with TRBJ2-2; 8 nucleotides align to TRBD2. CDR3 length: 16 amino acids. Germline CDR1 reads MNHNS; CDR2 reads SASEGT. The V gene end was trimmed by 4 bases and the J gene end by 4 bases; junction bases not matched to a gene: 8. The CDR3 loop reads CASSALGAGVTGELFF. Here the CDR3 DNA reads TGTGCCAGCAGTGCTCTGGGAGCGGGGGTCACCGGGGAGCTGTTTTTT.

The genes are TRBV27 and TRBJ1-5, with 8 bases lining up with TRBD1. With V trimmed by 4 bases and J by 1 base, 3 bases remained unmatched. The germline V gene has CDR1 MNHEY and CDR2 SMNVEV (reference sequence). This CDR3 has 15 residues. As DNA, the CDR3 is TGTGCCAGCAGTTCGCAGGGGGCGAGCAATCAGCCCCAGCATTTT. Protein sequence: CASSSQGASNQPQHF.

The V gene is TRBV19, the J gene TRBJ1-2, with D uncertain. CDR1 is LNHDA and CDR2 is SQIVND in the germline V gene (reference sequence). V lost 5 bases and J lost 8, with 21 bases in between. This CDR3 has 15 amino acids. CDR3 in amino acids: CASSPLPGEMEGYTF. The CDR3 DNA sequence: TGTGCCAGTAGTCCCCTTCCGGGAGAAATGGAGGGCTACACCTTC.

This sequence joins TRBV7-9 and TRBJ1-5; D is possibly TRBD1 (6 bases). V lost 3 bases, J lost 6 bases, and 12 bases lay in between. Germline V gene data show CDR1 as SEHNR and CDR2 as FQNEAQ (reference sequence). This CDR3 is built from 14 residues. Written as DNA, the CDR3 is TGTGCCAGCAGCTTGGAGGGGGGGGCTCAGCCCCAGCATTTT. This translates into CASSLEGGAQPQHF.

CDR3 coding DNA: TGTGCCAGCAGCGTAGGGGTAGGGGATCAGCCCCAGCATTTT. Residues: CASSVGVGDQPQHF. The chain couples TRBV9 to TRBJ1-5, with TRBD1 as a possible D gene (5 bases). Trimming removed 0 bases from V and 5 bases from J, with 9 bases in between. The V gene's germline CDR1 is SGDLS and CDR2 YYNGEE. This CDR3 is built from 14 residues. Looking up the rest from reference TRBV9 and TRBJ1-5 gives the full variable domain: DSGVTQTPKHLITATGQRVTLRCSPRSGDLSVYWYQQSLDQGLQFLIQYYNGEERAKGNILERFSAQQFPDLHSELNLSSLELGDSALYFCASSVGVGDQPQHFGDGTRLSIL.

The chain combines TRBV4-2 with TRBJ1-3, with TRBD1 matching 8 bases. This CDR3 is built from 15 residues. The V and J ends lost 2 bases and 4 bases, in that order; junction bases with no gene match: 4. Per the germline V gene, CDR1 is LGHNA and CDR2 is YNFKEQ. DNA for the CDR3: TGTGCCAGCAGCCAACAGGGGGCGTCGGGAAACACCATATATTTT. It is translated as CASSQQGASGNTIYF.

The V gene is TRBV7-6, the J gene TRBJ1-4; D is possibly TRBD1 (5 bases). The ends were cut back, 3 bases at V and 1 base at J, with 12 bases in the middle. The V gene's germline CDR1 is SGHVS and CDR2 FNYEAQ. The CDR3 totals 16 residues. The CDR3 region is CASSFSWGGTNEKLFF. In DNA, the CDR3 is TGTGCCAGCAGCTTCAGCTGGGGGGGAACTAATGAAAAACTGTTTTTT. The whole variable domain, remainder taken from reference TRBV7-6 and TRBJ1-4, is GAGVSQSPRYKVTKRGQDVALRCDPISGHVSLYWYRQALGQGPEFLTYFNYEAQQDKSGLPNDRFSAERPEGSISTLTIQRTEQRDSAMYRCASSFSWGGTNEKLFFGSGTQLSVL.

This chain uses TRBV21-1 with TRBJ2-7; the table's D call, TRBD1, has no DNA check behind it. TRBV21-1 is listed as a pseudogene. The CDR3 is 12 residues long. The CDR3 DNA follows: TGTGCCAGCTTGGTTACAACCTACGAGCAGTACTTC. Translated: CASLVTTYEQYF.

The chain couples TRBV4-2 to TRBJ2-7, with D uncertain. V dropped 3 bases and J dropped 1 base, with 7 bases sitting between them. This CDR3 has 13 residues. Per germline, CDR1 LGHNA and CDR2 YNFKEQ. The CDR3 loop is CASSHGQSYEQYF. DNA of the CDR3: TGTGCCAGCAGCCATGGGCAGTCCTACGAGCAGTACTTC.

The V gene is TRBV5-1, the J gene TRBJ2-2; the match to TRBD1 covers 9 bases. Germline V CDR1 and CDR2: SGHRS, YFSETQ. The CDR3 is 17 amino acids. V was pared by 4 bases and J by 2 bases, with 9 bases of the junction left unmatched. CDR3 protein: CASSGGQGWINTGELFF. Here the CDR3 DNA reads TGCGCCAGCAGCGGGGGACAGGGTTGGATAAACACCGGGGAGCTGTTTTTT. Combining the CDR3 with reference TRBV5-1 and TRBJ2-2 gives the whole variable domain KAGVTQTPRYLIKTRGQQVTLSCSPISGHRSVSWYQQTPGQGLQFLFEYFSETQRNKGNFPGRFSGRQFSNSRSEMNVSTLELGDSALYLCASSGGQGWINTGELFFGEGSRLTVL.

V is TRBV5-8 and J is TRBJ1-5, with D hard to call. Looked up from germline, CDR1 is SGHTS and CDR2 is YDEGEE. Trimming pared 0 bases from V and 2 bases from J, leaving 9 bases between. This CDR3 contains 15 residues. CDR3 sequence: CASSLGPIGNQPQHF. The CDR3 nucleotides are TGTGCCAGCAGCTTGGGTCCAATAGGCAATCAGCCCCAGCATTTT.

This clone was observed a single time. The chain uses TRBV9 and TRBJ1-4, with D tentatively TRBD1 (5 bases). The CDR3 loop spans 14 amino acids. V shed 3 bases and J shed 8 bases, with 14 bases lying between them. Germline-derived CDR1 and CDR2 are SGDLS and YYNGEE. The CDR3 bases are TGTGCCAGCAGCGGACCATCCGGGGGGGAAAAACTGTTTTTT. Its translation is CASSGPSGGEKLFF.

This rearrangement joins TRBV27 to TRBJ2-1, with D possibly matching TRBD2 (5 bases). V was cut by 7 bases and J by 0 bases, with 13 bases left in between. Germline CDR1 reads MNHEY; CDR2 reads SMNVEV (reference sequence). The CDR3 contains 15 residues. Written as DNA, the CDR3 is TGTGCCAGCAACCCGGGGTGGAGCTCCTACAATGAGCAGTTCTTC. Encoded protein: CASNPGWSSYNEQFF.

The gene calls are TRBV6-1 and TRBJ2-7; 10 bases are a match to TRBD1. Germline values: CDR1 MNHNS, CDR2 SASEGT. This CDR3 comprises 15 residues. Trimming removed 4 bases from V and 4 bases from J; junction bases left unmatched: 7. The CDR3 DNA follows: TGTGCCAGCAGTGGACCCGGGACAGGGGCATACGAGCAGTACTTC. As protein: CASSGPGTGAYEQYF.

This clone was counted a single time. V is TRBV14 and J is TRBJ1-3, with D perhaps TRBD1 (5 bases). V dropped 2 bases and J dropped 0 bases, with 17 bases sitting between them. Germline V gives CDR1 SGHDN, CDR2 FVKESK. This CDR3 is built from 18 residues. The CDR3 DNA reads TGTGCCAGCAGCCAAATCAGGAGGGGTCGAACCTCTGGAAACACCATATATTTT. It is translated as CASSQIRRGRTSGNTIYF.

The chain combines TRBV10-2 with TRBJ1-1, with D tentatively TRBD1 (6 bases). Deletions cut 10 bases from V and 4 bases from J, with 16 bases between. This CDR3 comprises 13 residues. Germline CDR1 is WSHSY and CDR2 is SAAADI. CDR3 amino acids: CATSNQGRTEAFF. CDR3 nucleotide sequence: TGCGCCACCTCAAATCAGGGGCGCACTGAAGCTTTCTTT.

The V and J genes are TRBV19 and TRBJ1-2, with a possible D match to TRBD1 (5 bases). Germline values: CDR1 LNHDA, CDR2 SQIVND (reference sequence). Trimming cost V 1 base and J 4 bases, with 13 bases left between them. The CDR3 is 15 amino acids. The chain's CDR3 is CASSIAEWGGYGYTF. The CDR3 nucleotides read TGTGCCAGTAGTATAGCCGAGTGGGGGGGCTATGGCTACACCTTC.

The chain employs TRBV25-1 and TRBJ1-2; D not certain. The germline gives CDR1 MGHDK, CDR2 SYGVNS. This CDR3 contains 15 residues. The ends were cut back, 5 bases at V and 1 base at J, with 14 bases in the middle. The CDR3 spells CASSPWATDNYGYTF. CDR3 in DNA: TGTGCCAGCAGTCCATGGGCCACGGATAACTATGGCTACACCTTC.

V is TRBV4-1 and J is TRBJ1-1; TRBD1 is a possible D gene (6 bases). Trimming stripped 0 bases from V and 5 bases from J, with 13 bases between. This CDR3 has 15 residues. Germline V CDR1 and CDR2: MGHRA, YSYEKL. The CDR3 protein is CASSQEGAGETEAFF. The CDR3 nucleotides read TGCGCCAGCAGCCAAGAAGGGGCAGGGGAGACTGAAGCTTTCTTT.

The chain combines TRBV2 with TRBJ1-3; D remains unclear. Trimming pared 2 bases from V and 2 bases from J, leaving 7 bases between. This CDR3 has 14 amino acids. Germline loops: CDR1 SNHLY, CDR2 FYNNEI. The CDR3 region has the DNA TGTGCCAGCAGTGAATCTTCTCCTGGAAACACCATATATTTT. This encodes CASSESSPGNTIYF. The whole variable domain, remainder taken from reference TRBV2 and TRBJ1-3, is EPEVTQTPSHQVTQMGQEVILRCVPISNHLYFYWYRQILGQKVEFLVSFYNNEISEKSEIFDDQFSVERPDGSNFTLKIRSTKLEDSAMYFCASSESSPGNTIYFGEGSWLTVV.

The J gene is TRBJ2-6, the V gene TRBV14; TRBD1 might be the D (6 bases). Trimming removed 1 base at V and 1 base at J, with 8 bases between. Germline values: CDR1 SGHDN, CDR2 FVKESK. CDR3 size: 16 residues. Here the CDR3 DNA reads TGTGCCAGCAGCCAAGGGGGGCAGTCTGGGGCCAACGTCCTGACTTTC. Its protein is CASSQGGQSGANVLTF.

There are a few counts of this clone. The chain is built from TRBV2 and TRBJ2-7, with 7 bases identical to TRBD1. Per germline, CDR1 SNHLY and CDR2 FYNNEI. The CDR3 runs to 15 residues. V trimming: 6 bases; J trimming: 3 bases; junction bases outside the gene matches: 11. The CDR3 here is CASRDAGGDRYEQYF. CDR3 in DNA: TGTGCCAGCAGGGACGCAGGGGGAGACCGCTACGAGCAGTACTTC. The full variable domain, in which reference TRBV2 and TRBJ2-7 provide the parts outside the CDR3, is EPEVTQTPSHQVTQMGQEVILRCVPISNHLYFYWYRQILGQKVEFLVSFYNNEISEKSEIFDDQFSVERPDGSNFTLKIRSTKLEDSAMYFCASRDAGGDRYEQYFGPGTRLTVT.

This rearrangement joins TRBV6-5 to TRBJ2-4; unclear D gene. Germline V gives CDR1 MNHEY, CDR2 SVGAGI. V dropped 8 bases and J dropped 9 bases, with 20 bases sitting between them. The CDR3 runs to 14 residues. Written as DNA, the CDR3 is TGTGCCAGCGAGGAGCGTACGGAAGGCGGCATTCAGTACTTC. Translated, it gives CASEERTEGGIQYF.

The J gene is TRBJ2-2, the V gene TRBV6-5; no clear D gene. V dropped 4 bases and J dropped 6 bases, with 3 bases sitting between them. Germline V gene sequence: CDR1 MNHEY, CDR2 SVGAGI. The CDR3 extends over 11 amino acids. The CDR3 coding sequence is TGTGCCAGCAGTTTCGCCGGGGAGCTGTTTTTT. This sequence encodes CASSFAGELFF.

The J gene is TRBJ1-5, the V gene TRBV10-1; 7 bases align to TRBD1. Looked up from germline, CDR1 is WNHNN and CDR2 is SYGVQD (reference sequence). The CDR3 extends over 13 amino acids. Trimming took 3 bases from V and 5 from J; bases not matched to a gene: 1. The CDR3 DNA reads TGCGCCAGCAGTGATGGGACAGATCAGCCCCAGCATTTT. Its protein product is CASSDGTDQPQHF.